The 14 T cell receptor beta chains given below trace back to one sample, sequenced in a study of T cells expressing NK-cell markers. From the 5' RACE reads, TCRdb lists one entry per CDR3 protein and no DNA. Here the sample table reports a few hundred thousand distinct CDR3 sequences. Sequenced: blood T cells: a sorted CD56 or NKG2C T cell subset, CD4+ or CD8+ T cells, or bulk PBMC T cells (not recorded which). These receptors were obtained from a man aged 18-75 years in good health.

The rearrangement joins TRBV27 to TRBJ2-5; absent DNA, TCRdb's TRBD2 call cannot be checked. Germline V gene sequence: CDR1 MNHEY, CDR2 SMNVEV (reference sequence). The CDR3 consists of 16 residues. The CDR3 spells CASSLTVRAGKETQYF.

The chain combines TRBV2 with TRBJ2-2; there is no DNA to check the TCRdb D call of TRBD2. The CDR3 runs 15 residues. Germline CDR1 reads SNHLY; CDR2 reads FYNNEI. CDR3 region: CASSGLAGPTGELFF.

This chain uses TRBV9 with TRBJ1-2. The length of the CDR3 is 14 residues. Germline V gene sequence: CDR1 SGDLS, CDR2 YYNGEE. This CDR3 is CASSPRVTNYGYTF.

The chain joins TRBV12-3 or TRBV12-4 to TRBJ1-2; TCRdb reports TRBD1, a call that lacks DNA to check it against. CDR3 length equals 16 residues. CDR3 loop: CASSPQTGHSGYGYTF.

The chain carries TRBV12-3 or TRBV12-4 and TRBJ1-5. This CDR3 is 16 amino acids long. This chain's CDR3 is CASSLAGESGYQPQHF.

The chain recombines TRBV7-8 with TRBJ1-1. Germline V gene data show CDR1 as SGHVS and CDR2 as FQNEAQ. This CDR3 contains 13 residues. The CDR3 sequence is CASSTTLNTEAFF.

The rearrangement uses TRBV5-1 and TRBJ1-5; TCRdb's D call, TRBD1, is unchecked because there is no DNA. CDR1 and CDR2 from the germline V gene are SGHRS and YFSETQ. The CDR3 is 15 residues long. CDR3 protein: CASSLWGESNQPQHF.

This CDR3 is CASSVAGTGSYGYTF. This chain joins TRBV25-1 and TRBJ1-2; absent DNA, TCRdb's TRBD1 call cannot be checked. The CDR3 runs to 15 residues. Germline loops: CDR1 MGHDK, CDR2 SYGVNS.

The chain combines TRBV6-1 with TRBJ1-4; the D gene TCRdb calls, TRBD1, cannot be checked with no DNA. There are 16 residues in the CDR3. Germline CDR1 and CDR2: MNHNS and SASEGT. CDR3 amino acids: CASSTGIFATNEKLFF.

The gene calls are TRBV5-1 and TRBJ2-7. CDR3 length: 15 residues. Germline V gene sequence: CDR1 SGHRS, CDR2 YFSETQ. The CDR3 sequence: CASSPRVQGIYEQYF. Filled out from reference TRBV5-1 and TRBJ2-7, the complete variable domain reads KAGVTQTPRYLIKTRGQQVTLSCSPISGHRSVSWYQQTPGQGLQFLFEYFSETQRNKGNFPGRFSGRQFSNSRSEMNVSTLELGDSALYLCASSPRVQGIYEQYFGPGTRLTVT.

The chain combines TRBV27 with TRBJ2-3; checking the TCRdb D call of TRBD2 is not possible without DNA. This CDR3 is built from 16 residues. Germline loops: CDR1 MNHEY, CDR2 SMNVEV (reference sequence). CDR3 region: CASSLLRGGSTDTQYF.

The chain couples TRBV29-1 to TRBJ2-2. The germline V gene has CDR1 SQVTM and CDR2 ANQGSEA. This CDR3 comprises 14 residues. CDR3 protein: CSVGTDSNTGELFF.

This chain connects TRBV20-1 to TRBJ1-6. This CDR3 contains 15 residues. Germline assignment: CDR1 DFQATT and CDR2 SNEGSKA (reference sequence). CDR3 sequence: CSASRGASTGSPLHF.

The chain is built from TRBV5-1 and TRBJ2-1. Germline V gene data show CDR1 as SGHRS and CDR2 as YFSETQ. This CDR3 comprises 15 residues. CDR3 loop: CASSFQGARIDEQFF.